This TCR beta chain stems from a study of vaccination and CD4 T cells after COVID-19. An Oncomine TCR Beta short-read assay was used to sequence the DNA from cultured CD4+ T cells. One entry per CDR3 protein results from TCRdb running MiXCR on the PCR reads. The sample lists 17,000 or so distinct CDR3 sequences; roughly 43% were seen once. Treatment: approximately 10-day PBMC culture with coronavirus spike peptide pools or control peptides (ViraFEST assay). In the case of this clonotype: Its matching antigen is unknown.

General observations from the study: Analysis of convalescent patients found that 304 of 307 vaccine-specific clones were spike mono-reactive. SARS-CoV-2-reactive clonotype medians increased from about 20 to 38, not significantly.

Sequenced material: CD4+ T cells from blood, cultured in vitro, taken before SARS-CoV-2 vaccination. The origin of this receptor is a human donor who had recovered from COVID-19.

The CDR3 loop is CASSFSGRVSYTF. Here the CDR3 DNA reads TGTGCCAGCAGCTTCTCTGGCCGAGTCAGCTACACCTTC. V is TRBV5-6 and J is TRBJ1-2; D uncertain. Germline V CDR1 and CDR2: SGHDT, YYEEEE. V was clipped by 2 bases and J by 9 bases, with 14 bases between them. The CDR3 is 13 residues long.